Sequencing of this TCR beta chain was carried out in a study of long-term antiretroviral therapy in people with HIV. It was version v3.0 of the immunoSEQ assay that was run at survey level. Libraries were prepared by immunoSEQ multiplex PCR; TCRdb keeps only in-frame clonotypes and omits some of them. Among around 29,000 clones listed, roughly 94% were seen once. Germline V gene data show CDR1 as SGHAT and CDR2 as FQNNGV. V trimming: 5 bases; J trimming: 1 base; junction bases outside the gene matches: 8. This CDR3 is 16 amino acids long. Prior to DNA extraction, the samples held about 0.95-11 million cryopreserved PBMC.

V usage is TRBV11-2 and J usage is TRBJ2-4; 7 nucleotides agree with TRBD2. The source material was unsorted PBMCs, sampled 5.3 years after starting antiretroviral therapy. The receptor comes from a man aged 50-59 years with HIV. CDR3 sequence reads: CASSLQGGVAKNIQYF. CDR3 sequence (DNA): TGTGCCAGCAGCCTGCAGGGAGGGGTGGCCAAAAACATTCAGTACTTC. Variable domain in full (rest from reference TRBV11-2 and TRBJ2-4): EAGVAQSPRYKIIEKRQSVAFWCNPISGHATLYWYQQILGQGPKLLIQFQNNGVVDDSQLPKDRFSAERLKGVDSTLKIQPAKLEDSAVYLCASSLQGGVAKNIQYFGAGTRLSVL.